This T cell receptor beta chain was recovered during a study of cytomegalovirus exposure and HLA in healthy donors. Whole-study results and caveats: In a later analysis, TCR beta V- and J-gene trimming was associated with a missense DCLRE1C variant. Reported results showed that the classifier diagnosed cytomegalovirus status with high specificity and sensitivity. Specific recognition of CMV antigens was confirmed in vitro for three chains (all CMV-associated).

Germline V gene sequence: CDR1 LGHNA, CDR2 YSLEER. The CDR3 spans 16 residues. V was pared by 3 bases and J by 0 bases, with 7 bases of the junction left unmatched. The PCR made use of 60 Vbeta and 13 Jbeta primers. The repertoire was sequenced with immunoSEQ multiplex PCR; TCRdb's copy has only in-frame clones and lacks some. This table holds approximately 120,000 clones, around 75% found once. Comment on this clone: Its antigen is as yet unknown.

The chain combines TRBV4-3 with TRBJ1-2, with 7 bases aligning to TRBD1. This clonotype was sampled from a man under 40 in good health and CMV-seronegative. Sequenced material: PBMCs. The CDR3 region is CASSQDSGTANYGYTF. CDR3 nucleotide sequence: TGCGCCAGCAGCCAGGACTCCGGGACAGCTAACTATGGCTACACCTTC.